This T cell receptor beta chain was profiled in a study of early T cells in non-severe SARS-CoV-2 infection. Whole-study context: Sequenced material consisted of bulk RNA (from unsorted whole blood), and chains were unpaired.

This clonotype was found many times. What it binds is unknown. General study results and limits: VDJdb-based annotation leaned toward anti-spike CD8 responses and missed private and CD4 specificities.

The library protocol tagged individual cDNA molecules with unique molecular identifiers. TCRdb re-derived calls from the 5' RACE reads in MiXCR, one entry per CDR3 protein. This table holds some 58,000 distinct CDR3 sequences, 11% found once. The CDR3 loop spans 14 amino acids. Per germline, CDR1 SGHAT and CDR2 FQNNGV. V dropped 3 bases and J dropped 4; count of bases not matched to a gene: 2. The chain combines TRBV11-2 with TRBJ2-5; TRBD1 matches 10 bases. The material sequenced was whole blood, taken at baseline. The receptor was derived from an adult who was a healthcare worker with PCR-confirmed SARS-CoV-2 infection or an uninfected control (not recorded which). The CDR3 loop reads CASSLGTGVETQYF. The CDR3 DNA is TGTGCCAGCAGCTTGGGGACAGGGGTAGAGACCCAGTACTTC.